These T cell receptor beta chains were read from a single sample in a study of identical twins. TCRdb itself ran the 5' RACE reads through MiXCR, one entry per CDR3 protein. There are a few hundred thousand distinct CDR3 sequences in the sample; roughly 9.9% occur only once, and under 3% lies in the top ten. The sample also formed part of further work on yellow fever vaccine responses in identical twins.

The specimen was PBMCs. Receptor source: a woman aged 18 to 35 in good health. CDR3s include the opening cysteine and the closing phenylalanine or tryptophan. Each record gives: J gene, V gene, clone size, D gene, CDR3 DNA, CDR3 protein. A D gene is named only where the DNA matches it firmly. Clone size is shown for a subset of rows, as once, few, many or a class of expanded clone.

>TRBJ1-2|TRBV7-9|few|-
TGTGCCAGCAGCTTAGCGCTAGGGGAAAGGGATGGCTACACCTTC
CASSLALGERDGYTF
>TRBJ2-3|TRBV20-1|few|-
TGCAGTGCTCCGACTCCGTTCGAGAGCACAGATACGCAGTATTTT
CSAPTPFESTDTQYF
>TRBJ1-3|TRBV25-1|few|-
TGTGCCAGCAGTGAGAGTAGGGGCCCTGGAAACACCATATATTTT
CASSESRGPGNTIYF
>TRBJ2-3|TRBV7-9|-|-
TGTGCCAGCAGCTTAGCGTCGGAACTAGGCCCGCAGTATTTT
CASSLASELGPQYF
>TRBJ2-1|TRBV11-2|many|TRBD2
TGTGCCAGCAGCCTGACTAGCGGAAAAAATGAGCAGTTCTTC
CASSLTSGKNEQFF
>TRBJ2-2|TRBV12-3/TRBV12-4|-|-
TGTGCCAGCACCGCAGATGGTCCCGGGGAGCTGTTTTTT
CASTADGPGELFF
>TRBJ1-6|TRBV15|-|TRBD1
TGTGCCACCAGCAGAGAGGGACAGAATTCACCCCTCCACTTT
CATSREGQNSPLHF
>TRBJ2-7|TRBV7-9|few|TRBD1
TGTGCCAGCAGCTTAGGACTGTTAGGGGACAGGGACTACGAGCAGTACTTC
CASSLGLLGDRDYEQYF
>TRBJ1-1|TRBV12-3/TRBV12-4|many|-
TGTGCCAGCAGTACCATCTCTGCTAACACTGAAGCTTTCTTT
CASSTISANTEAFF
>TRBJ2-2|TRBV7-8|few|-
TGTGCCAGCAGCCAGGATGGGACATTCCCCGGCGCCGGGGAGCTGTTTTTT
CASSQDGTFPGAGELFF
>TRBJ2-7|TRBV4-3|few|-
TGCGCCAGCAGCCAAGATCCCGGGGAGTACTACGAGCAGTACTTC
CASSQDPGEYYEQYF
>TRBJ2-3|TRBV14|many|-
TGTGCCAGCAGCCAGATGGGGATTCGGGCGGATACGCAGTATTTT
CASSQMGIRADTQYF
>TRBJ1-2|TRBV5-4|-|-
TGTGCCAGCAGCTCCCGGACAGCTGATAACTATGGCTACACCTTC
CASSSRTADNYGYTF
>TRBJ2-7|TRBV4-1|-|-
TGCGCCAGCAGCAGCTACGACAGTAACTACGAGCAGTACTTC
CASSSYDSNYEQYF
>TRBJ2-1|TRBV28|many|TRBD2
TGTGCCAGCAGCACACTAGCGGGGGGCTACAATGAGCAGTTCTTC
CASSTLAGGYNEQFF
>TRBJ1-5|TRBV6-5|-|TRBD1
TGTGCCGCTGGACAGGGGAATCAGCCCCAGCATTTT
CAAGQGNQPQHF
>TRBJ2-2|TRBV9|many|TRBD2
TGTGCCAGCACCCTAGCGGGAGGGATCGGGGAGCTGTTTTTT
CASTLAGGIGELFF
>TRBJ1-6|TRBV20-1|many|TRBD1
TGCAGTGGGGTGGGGCAGGGGGTTTCACCCCTCCACTTT
CSGVGQGVSPLHF
>TRBJ2-7|TRBV6-5|many|TRBD2
TGTGCCAGCAGCTACTCAGCGGGGACCTACGAGCAGTACTTC
CASSYSAGTYEQYF
>TRBJ2-3|TRBV10-3|-|TRBD1
TGTGCCATCAGTTCGGACAGGGAGCACACAGATACGCAGTATTTT
CAISSDREHTDTQYF
>TRBJ2-1|TRBV5-6|many|TRBD1
TGTGCCAGCAGCTTCCCGGGACAGTATGGCGACAATGAGCAGTTCTTC
CASSFPGQYGDNEQFF
>TRBJ2-3|TRBV2|few|TRBD1
TGTGCCAGCAGAAAACAGGGGGCCGTTGGGACAGATACGCAGTATTTT
CASRKQGAVGTDTQYF
>TRBJ1-6|TRBV4-2|many|TRBD1
TGTGCCAGCAGCCAAGAGATGGGAAGGAAGGGGGCGTCCTATAATTCACCCCTCCACTTT
CASSQEMGRKGASYNSPLHF
>TRBJ2-1|TRBV12-3/TRBV12-4|-|-
TGTGCCAGCAGTTTGAAAATGGCAGTTAACTCCTACAATGAGCAGTTCTTC
CASSLKMAVNSYNEQFF
>TRBJ2-1|TRBV29-1|many|-
TGCAGCGTCAAATGGCGCGGGGTATACAATGAGCAGTTCTTC
CSVKWRGVYNEQFF
>TRBJ2-3|TRBV6-4|many|-
TGTGCCAGCAGTGAAGGAGAGGATACGCAGTATTTT
CASSEGEDTQYF
>TRBJ2-1|TRBV29-1|many|TRBD2
TGCAGCGGGACTAGCGGGGGAATAGGGAACAATGAGCAGTTCTTC
CSGTSGGIGNNEQFF
>TRBJ2-7|TRBV12-3/TRBV12-4|few|-
TGTGCCAGCAGTCCGAGCCCCCCCGGAGACGAGCAGTACTTC
CASSPSPPGDEQYF
>TRBJ2-2|TRBV7-8|-|TRBD2
TGTGCCAGCATCACTAGCGGGAGGGCGGTCGGCACCGGGGAGCTGTTTTTT
CASITSGRAVGTGELFF
>TRBJ1-3|TRBV7-2|few|TRBD1
TGTGCCAGCAGCTTAGCGCCGACAGGGACTGGAAACACCATATATTTT
CASSLAPTGTGNTIYF
>TRBJ2-7|TRBV28|-|TRBD2
TGTGCCAGCAGTTTCTGGGGGGGTCATTACTCCTACGAGCAGTACTTC
CASSFWGGHYSYEQYF
>TRBJ2-7|TRBV4-3|-|-
TGCGCCAGCAGCCAAGATCGGTGGGGCGAGCAGTACTTC
CASSQDRWGEQYF
>TRBJ2-1|TRBV27|few|TRBD2
TGTGCCAGCAGTTTACCGGGACTAGCGGGATACAATGAGCAGTTCTTC
CASSLPGLAGYNEQFF
>TRBJ2-2|TRBV12-3/TRBV12-4|many|-
TGTGCCAGCAGTTTGGGTAGCAGGGGAGCGGAGCTGTTTTTT
CASSLGSRGAELFF
>TRBJ2-7|TRBV4-1|many|TRBD2
TGCGCCAGCAGCCAAGATTTGGAGCGGGGCTCCTACGAGCAGTACTTC
CASSQDLERGSYEQYF
>TRBJ2-5|TRBV20-1|-|TRBD2
TGCAGTGCCCGAGCGGGGGTGGTCCAAGAGACCCAGTACTTC
CSARAGVVQETQYF
>TRBJ2-7|TRBV5-6|once|-
TGTGCCAGCAGCCCCGGGTCCCCCTACTGGCAGTACTTC
CASSPGSPYWQYF
>TRBJ2-5|TRBV4-3|few|-
TGCGCCAGCAGCCAAGATCGAAACCAGGGTTATGAGACCCAGTACTTC
CASSQDRNQGYETQYF
>TRBJ2-7|TRBV24-1|-|-
TGTGCCACCAGTGGGATTTTAAACTACGAGCAGTACTTC
CATSGILNYEQYF
>TRBJ1-3|TRBV20-1|-|TRBD1
TGCAGTGCAACCGGGACAGGGACTGGAAACACCATATATTTT
CSATGTGTGNTIYF
>TRBJ2-7|TRBV5-6|few|-
TGTGCCAGCAGCTTGGGGGCAACAGAGCAGTACTTC
CASSLGATEQYF
>TRBJ2-7|TRBV3-1|few|TRBD1
TGTGCCAGCAGCCAAGCCTGGACAGGCCGCTACGAGCAGTACTTC
CASSQAWTGRYEQYF
>TRBJ2-5|TRBV15|-|-
TGTGCCACCAGCAGGTTAGGTCAGACCCAGTACTTC
CATSRLGQTQYF
>TRBJ1-6|TRBV5-1|few|TRBD1
TGCGCCAGCAGCTTGAGACAGGGTGCTTCACCCCTCCACTTT
CASSLRQGASPLHF
>TRBJ2-3|TRBV15|-|TRBD2
TGTGCCACCTCGGAGCGGGGGTCGGCAGATACGCAGTATTTT
CATSERGSADTQYF
>TRBJ1-1|TRBV6-6|-|-
TGTGCCAGCAGGACAGAATACCAAGAAGCTTTCTTT
CASRTEYQEAFF
>TRBJ2-3|TRBV7-9|few|TRBD2
TGTGCCAGCAGCCCCGTTCCGGGGGGGCCCACAGATACGCAGTATTTT
CASSPVPGGPTDTQYF
>TRBJ2-5|TRBV5-1|-|-
TGCGCCAGCAGCTTGTTACCCGGGGCCCAAGAGACCCAGTACTTC
CASSLLPGAQETQYF
>TRBJ2-1|TRBV19|-|-
TGTGCCAGTAGTATTATGCCGTACAATGAGCAGTTCTTC
CASSIMPYNEQFF
>TRBJ2-1|TRBV12-3/TRBV12-4|many|TRBD1
TGTGCCAGCAGTCCAAAGACAGGGGCAAGAAGGTGGTTCTTC
CASSPKTGARRWFF
>TRBJ2-7|TRBV3-1|few|-
TGTGCCAGCAGCCAAGTTACCAGAGGACGATACGAGCAGTACTTC
CASSQVTRGRYEQYF
>TRBJ2-7|TRBV7-9|many|-
TGTGCCAGCAGCTTATTCTCGGGACAAGATATCTACGAGCAGTACTTC
CASSLFSGQDIYEQYF
>TRBJ2-4|TRBV29-1|many|-
TGCAGCGTCCAACCAGACAGGAAAAACATTCAGTACTTC
CSVQPDRKNIQYF
>TRBJ1-5|TRBV7-9|many|-
TGTGCCAGCAGCCGCTGGCCCAATGGAAGCAATCAGCCCCAGCATTTT
CASSRWPNGSNQPQHF
>TRBJ2-7|TRBV4-1|-|-
TGCGCCAGCAGCCAGGAGGGACAGCTCTACGAGCAGTACTTC
CASSQEGQLYEQYF